The rows below give T cell receptor beta chains drawn from one sample of a study of CD8+CD57+ T cells in acquired aplastic anemia. TCRdb re-called the reads with MiXCR, one entry per CDR3 protein. The data show 160,000 or so distinct CDR3 sequences, about two thirds seen once. Sequences were obtained from sorted CD4+, CD8+, or CD8+CD57+ T cells (not recorded which) from PBMCs. These receptors were collected from a human donor with aplastic anemia. Both conserved end residues are part of each CDR3. D genes are given only for firm matches. Clone size, where shown, is once, few, many, or a class for clones that have expanded.

D gene	clone size	V gene	J gene	CDR3 DNA	CDR3 protein
.	.	TRBV5-6	TRBJ2-3	TGTGCCAGCAAGAGTCACGGGGGGCCCACAGATACGCAGTATTTT	CASKSHGGPTDTQYF
TRBD1	many	TRBV4-1	TRBJ1-6	TGCGCCAGCAGCCTCGTCCCGGGACAGGGATGGGATTCACCCCTCCACTTT	CASSLVPGQGWDSPLHF
TRBD1	.	TRBV7-6	TRBJ2-7	TGTGCCAGCAGCTTAGCGCCGGGACAGGGCCTCCACGAGCAGTACTTC	CASSLAPGQGLHEQYF
TRBD2	.	TRBV5-1	TRBJ2-7	TGCGCCAGCAGCTACGGGACTAGCGGAGTCTACGAGCAGTACTTC	CASSYGTSGVYEQYF
.	.	TRBV7-3	TRBJ2-6	TGTGCCAGCAGCCCCACGTCGGGGTCCGGGGCCAACGTCCTGACTTTC	CASSPTSGSGANVLTF
.	.	TRBV7-3	TRBJ2-3	TGTGCCAGCAGCCACCGGGACCAAGGGGATACGCAGTATTTT	CASSHRDQGDTQYF
.	.	TRBV6-5	TRBJ1-1	TGTGCCAGCACCGGGACGGATTCTTATGAAGCTTTCTTT	CASTGTDSYEAFF
TRBD2	many	TRBV20-1	TRBJ2-5	TGCAGTGCTCTTGGACTAGCGGGGGAGGGGGAGACCCAGTACTTC	CSALGLAGEGETQYF
TRBD2	.	TRBV20-1	TRBJ2-6	TGCAGTGCTAGAGACGGGGGGACCCAACCCACTGGGGCCAACGTCCTGACTTTC	CSARDGGTQPTGANVLTF
.	.	TRBV24-1	TRBJ1-1	TGTGCCACCTCTCAAGGCACTGAAGCTTTCTTT	CATSQGTEAFF